This TCR beta chain derives from a study of OX40 agonist ivuxolimab in advanced cancers. Method: immunoSEQ multiplex PCR; TCRdb's copy keeps in-frame clones and lacks some. The sample contains approximately 63,000 clones, roughly 90% of which appear only once. CDR1 and CDR2 from the germline V gene are SGHDT and YYEEEE. This CDR3 is built from 14 residues. Trimming shortened V by 0 bases and J by 4 bases, and 11 bases separated the two germline ends. Sequencing was performed on CD4+ or CD8+ T cells sorted from blood, taken in a trial of the OX40 agonist ivuxolimab. V gene TRBV5-6 combines with J gene TRBJ2-7; D is uncertain. The clonotype originates from an adult with an advanced solid tumor such as melanoma, head and neck, liver or kidney cancer. The CDR3 loop is CASSLGVPPYEQYF. The CDR3 DNA follows: TGTGCCAGCAGCTTGGGGGTTCCACCTTACGAGCAGTACTTC.